Below, 20 T cell receptor beta chains from the same sample are listed, as sequenced in a study of T cells in Graves' hyperthyroidism and ophthalmopathy. The CDR3 regions of TCR beta were amplified from RNA transcripts. A first-round RT-PCR of the TCR CDR3 used the HTBI primer set. TCRdb re-analysed the multiplex PCR reads in MiXCR, keeping a single row per CDR3 protein. Of fewer than 600,000 distinct CDR3 sequences listed, roughly 14% are singletons. Sequenced input: blood. Receptor source: a young woman with Graves' hyperthyroidism.

Details on this clonotype: Here the CDR3 omits its conserved ending phenylalanine or tryptophan, so a read error is the likely source. The J gene is TRBJ1-1, the V gene TRBV2; perhaps TRBD1 as D (6 bases). This CDR3 has 13 amino acids. CDR1 SNHLY and CDR2 FYNNEI come from the germline V gene. The V and J ends lost 10 bases and 6 bases respectively, with 18 bases between them. Here the CDR3 reads CATDPGAEAEAFL. The CDR3 bases are TGTGCCACCGACCCGGGGGCGGAAGCTGAAGCTTTCCTT.

This clonotype was picked up many times. CDR3 sequence (DNA): TGTGCCAGCAGTCCATCAAGACAGGGGGCTAATGAAAAACTGTTTTTT. Translating it yields CASSPSRQGANEKLFF. V gene TRBV6-1 combines with J gene TRBJ1-4, with 9 bases lining up with TRBD1. The CDR3 length is 16 residues. The germline V gene encodes CDR1 MNHNS and CDR2 SASEGT. V shed 5 bases and J 3 bases; nucleotides not matched to a gene: 7.

Concerning this clonotype: An end of the junction does not agree with germline; a read error may underlie this. This chain uses TRBV9 with TRBJ2-5, with a possible D match to TRBD1 (6 bases). CDR1 and CDR2 from the germline V gene are SGDLS and YYNGEE. The CDR3 spans 16 residues. This chain's CDR3 is CAGSVGGSGGQETQYF. DNA of the CDR3: TGTGCCGGCAGCGTAGGGGGTAGTGGGGGCCAAGAGACCCAGTACTTC. Drawing the rest from reference TRBV9 and TRBJ2-5, the complete variable domain is DSGVTQTPKHLITATGQRVTLRCSPRSGDLSVYWYQQSLDQGLQFLIQYYNGEERAKGNILERFSAQQFPDLHSELNLSSLELGDSALYFCAGSVGGSGGQETQYFGPGTRLLVL.

The chain links TRBV7-9 to TRBJ1-4; D might be TRBD1 (6 bases). The CDR3 is made up of 14 amino acids. V lost 5 bases and J lost 7, with 14 bases in between. Looked up from germline, CDR1 is SEHNR and CDR2 is FQNEAQ (reference sequence). This CDR3 is CASSQRGSGEKLFF. The CDR3 nucleotides read TGTGCCAGCAGCCAAAGGGGGTCAGGTGAAAAACTGTTTTTT.

This clonotype has at least ten counts. The rearrangement uses TRBV5-1 and TRBJ1-1; a possible D gene is TRBD1 (5 bases). The germline V gene has CDR1 SGHRS and CDR2 YFSETQ. Deletions cut 0 bases from V and 4 bases from J, with 13 bases between. The CDR3 spans 15 residues. The CDR3 DNA is TGCGCCAGCAGCTTGGTAAGGGGCGCGGGCACTGAAGCTTTCTTT. Its protein product is CASSLVRGAGTEAFF.

V usage is TRBV6-1 and J usage is TRBJ2-1; TRBD2 matches 12 bases. The V and J ends lost 2 bases and 3 bases, in that order; junction bases with no gene match: 5. CDR1 is MNHNS, CDR2 SASEGT, per germline. CDR3 length equals 17 residues. For the CDR3, the DNA is TGTGCCAGCAGTGAACAGACTAGCGGGAGTGACTACAATGAGCAGTTCTTC. The encoded protein is CASSEQTSGSDYNEQFF.

V gene TRBV28 combines with J gene TRBJ1-6; D is ambiguous. Per germline, CDR1 MDHEN and CDR2 SYDVKM. V lost 4 bases, J lost 8 bases, and 9 bases lay in between. The CDR3 is 13 residues long. The CDR3 nucleotides are TGTGCCAGCAGTTACCCCAGAGATTCACCCCTCCACTTT. Encoded protein: CASSYPRDSPLHF.

This clonotype was detected only a few times. V is TRBV29-1 and J is TRBJ2-3, with no clear D. CDR1 and CDR2 (germline): SQVTM, ANQGSEA. This CDR3 is 11 amino acids long. V lost 0 bases and J lost 3, with 1 base in between. In DNA form, the CDR3 reads TGCAGCGTTGAAGAGACAGATACGCAGTATTTT. Translation: CSVEETDTQYF.

This rearrangement joins TRBV4-2 to TRBJ2-1; 9 bases align to TRBD2. V trimming: 3 bases; J trimming: 0 bases; junction bases outside the gene matches: 3. Per the germline V gene, CDR1 is LGHNA and CDR2 is YNFKEQ. The CDR3 loop spans 16 amino acids. CDR3: CASSQGGRASYNEQFF. The CDR3 nucleotides read TGTGCCAGCAGCCAGGGCGGGAGGGCCTCCTACAATGAGCAGTTCTTC.

V usage is TRBV10-2 and J usage is TRBJ2-1; 9 nucleotides agree with TRBD2. CDR1 and CDR2 from the germline V gene are WSHSY and SAAADI. With V trimmed by 2 bases and J by 4 bases, 3 bases remained unmatched. The CDR3 is made up of 15 amino acids. The CDR3 nucleotides read TGCGCCAGCAGTGAGCCTAGCGGGGCTTACAATGAGCAGTTCTTC. Amino acid sequence: CASSEPSGAYNEQFF.

This clonotype was recorded many times. The chain carries TRBV27 and TRBJ2-2; the D gene is possibly TRBD2 (6 bases). The ends were cut back, 2 bases at V and 1 base at J, with 14 bases in the middle. The CDR3 is made up of 17 amino acids. From germline, CDR1 is MNHEY and CDR2 SMNVEV (reference sequence). The CDR3 here is CASSLRKGDLNTGELFF. In DNA, the CDR3 is TGTGCCAGCAGTTTAAGGAAAGGGGACTTGAACACCGGGGAGCTGTTTTTT.

This clonotype showed up many times. The V and J genes are TRBV2 and TRBJ2-7; TRBD1 agrees at 9 bases. The CDR3 spans 14 residues. Germline V gene data show CDR1 as SNHLY and CDR2 as FYNNEI. V lost 7 bases and J lost 3; bases outside the gene matches: 7. The CDR3 DNA is TGTGCCAGCATCTCCGGGACAGGGTACTACGAGCAGTACTTC. This encodes CASISGTGYYEQYF.

This clonotype occurred many times. The rearrangement uses TRBV10-3 and TRBJ1-1; D gene ambiguous. Germline loops: CDR1 ENHRY, CDR2 SYGVKD. CDR3 length: 14 amino acids. Trimming left V 0 bases short and J 2 bases short, with 7 bases between. The CDR3 DNA sequence: TGTGCCATCAGTGAGTCCTGGTCAAACACTGAAGCTTTCTTT. Protein: CAISESWSNTEAFF.

The V gene is TRBV9, the J gene TRBJ1-2; 7 nucleotides match TRBD1. J gave up 4 bases and V 0 bases, and 9 bases lay outside the gene matches. CDR3 length: 16 residues. Germline loops: CDR1 SGDLS, CDR2 YYNGEE. CDR3 in DNA: TGTGCCAGCAGCGTAGGTGAGGAACAGGGGATCTATGGCTACACCTTC. Protein product: CASSVGEEQGIYGYTF. Full variable domain (rest looked up from reference TRBV9 and TRBJ1-2): DSGVTQTPKHLITATGQRVTLRCSPRSGDLSVYWYQQSLDQGLQFLIQYYNGEERAKGNILERFSAQQFPDLHSELNLSSLELGDSALYFCASSVGEEQGIYGYTFGSGTRLTVV.

The sample holds a few counts of this clonotype. V is TRBV5-4 and J is TRBJ2-1; the D gene is possibly TRBD2 (7 bases). CDR3 size: 15 residues. Trimming cost V 3 bases and J 2 bases, with 12 bases left between them. Germline-derived CDR1 and CDR2 are SGHNT and YYREEE (reference sequence). The CDR3 here is CASSSFGGPYNEQFF. The CDR3 DNA sequence: TGTGCCAGCAGCTCGTTCGGGGGGCCCTACAATGAGCAGTTCTTC.

Concerning this clonotype itself: This may stem from a read error, because a much larger clone lies one nucleotide away. The CDR3 does not end in the conserved phenylalanine or tryptophan, so this is likely a read error. The V call is TRBV19, the J call TRBJ2-3, with TRBD2 matching 11 bases. V was pared by 6 bases and J by 2 bases, with 4 bases of the junction left unmatched. Germline CDR1 and CDR2: LNHDA and SQIVND (reference sequence). This CDR3 contains 15 residues. CDR3 loop: CASSILAGDTDTQYL. The CDR3, as DNA: TGTGCCAGTAGCATACTAGCGGGGGACACAGATACGCAGTATCTT.

This clonotype was detected only a few times. The chain combines TRBV5-1 with TRBJ2-1; D unresolved. V lost 0 bases to trimming and J lost 6 bases, with 10 bases between them. CDR1 and CDR2 (germline): SGHRS, YFSETQ. The CDR3 contains 14 residues. CDR3 residues: CASSLVASGNEQFF. The DNA of the CDR3 is TGCGCCAGCAGCTTGGTGGCCTCCGGCAATGAGCAGTTCTTC.

The chain employs TRBV5-1 and TRBJ2-1; no clear D. CDR3 length equals 15 residues. Trimming took 4 bases from V and 2 from J, leaving 13 bases between them. The germline V gene has CDR1 SGHRS and CDR2 YFSETQ. The chain's CDR3 is CASSHKTTTYNEQFF. The CDR3, as DNA: TGCGCCAGCAGCCACAAGACGACAACCTACAATGAGCAGTTCTTC.

This clonotype was seen ten or more times. This chain uses TRBV12-3 or TRBV12-4 with TRBJ2-2, with unresolved D. The CDR3 length is 13 residues. Trimming took 6 bases from V and 6 from J, leaving 11 bases between them. Written as DNA, the CDR3 is TGTGCCAGCAGCCCAACGGTGCCCGGGGAGCTGTTTTTT. The encoded protein is CASSPTVPGELFF.

This clonotype has just a few counts. This chain's CDR3 is CASSVLVWADTQYF. CDR3 nucleotides: TGTGCCAGCAGCGTGTTGGTATGGGCAGATACGCAGTATTTT. This rearrangement joins TRBV9 to TRBJ2-3; D is undetermined. Germline assignment: CDR1 SGDLS and CDR2 YYNGEE. The CDR3 sequence is 14 residues long. Trimming took off 2 bases at V and 4 bases at J, with 11 bases between the two ends.